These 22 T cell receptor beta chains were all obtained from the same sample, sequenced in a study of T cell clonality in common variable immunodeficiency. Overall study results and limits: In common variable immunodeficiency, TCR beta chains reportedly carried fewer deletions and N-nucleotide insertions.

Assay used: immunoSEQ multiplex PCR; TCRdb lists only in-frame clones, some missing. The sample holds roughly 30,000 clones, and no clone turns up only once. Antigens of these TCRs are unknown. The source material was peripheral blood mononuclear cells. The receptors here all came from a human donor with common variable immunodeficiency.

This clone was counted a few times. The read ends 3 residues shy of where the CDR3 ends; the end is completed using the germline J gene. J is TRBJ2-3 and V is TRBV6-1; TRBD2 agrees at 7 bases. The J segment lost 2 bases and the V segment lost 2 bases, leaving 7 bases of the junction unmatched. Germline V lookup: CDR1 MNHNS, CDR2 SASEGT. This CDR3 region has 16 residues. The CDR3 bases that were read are TGTGCCAGCAGTGAAAGGCCTAGCGGCTTCACAGATACG. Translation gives CASSERPSGFTDT. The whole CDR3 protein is CASSERPSGFTDTQYF.

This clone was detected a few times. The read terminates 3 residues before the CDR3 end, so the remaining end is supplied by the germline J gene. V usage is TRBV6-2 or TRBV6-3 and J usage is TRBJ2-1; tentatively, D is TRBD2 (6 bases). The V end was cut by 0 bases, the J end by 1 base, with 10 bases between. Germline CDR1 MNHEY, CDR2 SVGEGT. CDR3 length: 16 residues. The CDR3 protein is CASSYSRGSSYNEQFF. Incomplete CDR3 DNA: TGTGCCAGCAGTTACTCGCGGGGCTCTTCCTACAATGAG.

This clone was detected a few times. The CDR3 bases that were read are TGTGCCAGTAGTACTATATCCGGGACATCTTCCTACGAG. The encoded protein is CASSTISGTSSYE. The CDR3 in its entirety is CASSTISGTSSYEQYF. The chain joins TRBV19 to TRBJ2-7; D possibly corresponds to TRBD1 (6 bases). The read comes to an end 3 residues before the CDR3 does, leaving the germline J gene to fill in the end. This CDR3 spans 16 amino acids. The V and J ends lost 4 bases and 1 base respectively, with 17 bases between them. Germline CDR1 and CDR2: LNHDA and SQIVND (reference sequence).

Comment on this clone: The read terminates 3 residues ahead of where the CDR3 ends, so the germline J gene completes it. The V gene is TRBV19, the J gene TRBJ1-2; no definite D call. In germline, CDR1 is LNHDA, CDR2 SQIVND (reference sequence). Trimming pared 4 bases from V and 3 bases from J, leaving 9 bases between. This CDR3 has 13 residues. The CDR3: CASSRRFHYGYTF. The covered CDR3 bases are TGTGCCAGTAGTAGGCGGTTTCACTATGGC.

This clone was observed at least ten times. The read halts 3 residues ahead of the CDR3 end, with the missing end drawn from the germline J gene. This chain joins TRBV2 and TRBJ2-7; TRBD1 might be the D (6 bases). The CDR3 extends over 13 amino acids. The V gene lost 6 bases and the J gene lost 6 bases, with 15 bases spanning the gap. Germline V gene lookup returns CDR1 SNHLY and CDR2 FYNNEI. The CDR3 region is CASRDSGSSEQYF. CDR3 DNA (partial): TGTGCCAGCAGGGACAGCGGATCTTCCGAG.

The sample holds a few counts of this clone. The DNA read from the CDR3 is TGTGCCAGCAGCTTGCCCGGGGAGGACATT. The encoded protein is CASSLPGEDI. The entire CDR3 protein is CASSLPGEDIQYF. V usage is TRBV5-5 and J usage is TRBJ2-4, with D possibly TRBD2 on 6 matching bases. The read is 3 residues too short to cover the CDR3 end, so that end is filled in from the germline J gene. The germline CDR1 and CDR2 sequences are SGHKS and YYEKEE (reference sequence). Trimming took off 1 base at V and 8 bases at J, with 10 bases between the two ends. This CDR3 spans 13 amino acids.

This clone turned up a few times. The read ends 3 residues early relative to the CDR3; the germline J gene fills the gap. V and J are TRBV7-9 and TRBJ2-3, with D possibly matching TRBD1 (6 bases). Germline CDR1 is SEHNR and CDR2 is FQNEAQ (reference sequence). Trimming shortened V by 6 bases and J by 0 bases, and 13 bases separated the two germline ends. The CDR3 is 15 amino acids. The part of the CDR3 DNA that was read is TGTGCCAGCAGTTCTACAGACAGGAGCACAGATACG. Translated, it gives CASSSTDRSTDT. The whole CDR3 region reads CASSSTDRSTDTQYF.

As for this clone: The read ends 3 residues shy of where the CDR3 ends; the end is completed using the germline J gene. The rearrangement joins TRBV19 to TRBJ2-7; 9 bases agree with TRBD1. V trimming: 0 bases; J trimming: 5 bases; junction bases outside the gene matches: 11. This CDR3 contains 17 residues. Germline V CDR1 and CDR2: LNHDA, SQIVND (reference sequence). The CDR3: CASSIESPGTGRDEQYF. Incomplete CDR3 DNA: TGTGCCAGTAGTATAGAATCCCCGGGGACAGGGAGGGACGAG.

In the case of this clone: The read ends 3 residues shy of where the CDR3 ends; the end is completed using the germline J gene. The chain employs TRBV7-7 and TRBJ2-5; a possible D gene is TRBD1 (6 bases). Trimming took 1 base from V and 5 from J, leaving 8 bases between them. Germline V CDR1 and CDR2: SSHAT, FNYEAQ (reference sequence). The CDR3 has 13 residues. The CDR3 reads CASSLDTGETQYF. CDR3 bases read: TGTGCCAGCAGCTTAGATACAGGGGAGACC.

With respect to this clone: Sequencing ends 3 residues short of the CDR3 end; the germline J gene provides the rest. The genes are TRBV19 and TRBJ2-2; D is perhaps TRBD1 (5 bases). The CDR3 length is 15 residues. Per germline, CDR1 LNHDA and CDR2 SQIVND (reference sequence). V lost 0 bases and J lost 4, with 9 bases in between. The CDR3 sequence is CASSIDRAGTGELFF. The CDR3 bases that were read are TGTGCCAGTAGTATAGACAGGGCAGGCACCGGGGAG.

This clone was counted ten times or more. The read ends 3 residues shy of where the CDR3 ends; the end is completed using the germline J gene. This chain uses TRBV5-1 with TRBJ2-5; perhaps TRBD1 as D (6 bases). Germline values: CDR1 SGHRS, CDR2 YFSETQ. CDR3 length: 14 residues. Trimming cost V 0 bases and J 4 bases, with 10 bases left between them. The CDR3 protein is CASSLGDMIETQYF. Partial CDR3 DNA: TGCGCCAGCAGCTTGGGGGACATGATAGAGACC.

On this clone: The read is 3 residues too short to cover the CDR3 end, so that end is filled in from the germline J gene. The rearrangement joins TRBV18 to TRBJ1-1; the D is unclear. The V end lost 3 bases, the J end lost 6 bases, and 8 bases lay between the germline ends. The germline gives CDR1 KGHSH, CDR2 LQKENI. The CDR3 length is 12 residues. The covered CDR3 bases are TGTGCCAGCTCACCGCAAAGGGCTGAA. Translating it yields CASSPQRAE. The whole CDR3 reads CASSPQRAEAFF.

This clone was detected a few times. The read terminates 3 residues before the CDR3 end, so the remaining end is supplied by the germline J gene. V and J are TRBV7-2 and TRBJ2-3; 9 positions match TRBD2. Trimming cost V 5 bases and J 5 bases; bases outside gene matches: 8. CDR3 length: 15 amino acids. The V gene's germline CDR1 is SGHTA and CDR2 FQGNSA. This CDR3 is CASSLSGGQLDTQYF. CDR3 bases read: TGTGCCAGCAGCCTAAGCGGGGGGCAGTTAGATACG.

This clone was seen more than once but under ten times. Partial CDR3 DNA: TGTGCCAGCAACCTAGGGGGATTCAACACTGAA. Its translation is CASNLGGFNTE. The entire CDR3 sequence reads CASNLGGFNTEAFF. The rearrangement joins TRBV7-2 to TRBJ1-1, with a possible D match to TRBD1 (6 bases). The CDR3 end is not reached by the read, which stops 3 residues before it; the germline J gene fills it in. The germline V and J ends were trimmed by 7 bases and 2 bases, with 14 bases remaining between them. The germline V gene has CDR1 SGHTA and CDR2 FQGNSA. This CDR3 is 14 amino acids long. The variable domain in full, completed from reference TRBV7-2 and TRBJ1-1, reads GAGVSQSPSNKVTEKGKDVELRCDPISGHTALYWYRQSLGQGLEFLIYFQGNSAPDKSGLPSDRFSAERTGGSVSTLTIQRTQQEDSAVYLCASNLGGFNTEAFFGQGTRLTVV.

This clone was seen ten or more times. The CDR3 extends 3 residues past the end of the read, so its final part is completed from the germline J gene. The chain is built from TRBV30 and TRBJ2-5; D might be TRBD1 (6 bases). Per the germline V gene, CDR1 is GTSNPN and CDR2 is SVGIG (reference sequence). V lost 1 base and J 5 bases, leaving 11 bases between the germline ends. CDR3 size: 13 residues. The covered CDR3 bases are TGTGCCTGGAGTGAAACAGGGATGGAGACC. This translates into CAWSETGMET. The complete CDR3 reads CAWSETGMETQYF. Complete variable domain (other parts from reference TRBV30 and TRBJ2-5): SQTIHQWPATLVQPVGSPLSLECTVEGTSNPNLYWYRQAAGRGLQLLFYSVGIGQISSEVPQNLSASRPQDRQFILSSKKLLLSDSGFYLCAWSETGMETQYFGPGTRLLVL.

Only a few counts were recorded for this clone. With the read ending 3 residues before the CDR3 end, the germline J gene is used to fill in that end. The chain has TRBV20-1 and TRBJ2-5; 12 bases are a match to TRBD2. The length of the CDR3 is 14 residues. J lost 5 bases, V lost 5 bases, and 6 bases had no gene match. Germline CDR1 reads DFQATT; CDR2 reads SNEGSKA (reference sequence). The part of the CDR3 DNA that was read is TGCAGTGCTGGCACCACTAGCGGGGGGGAGACC. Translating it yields CSAGTTSGGET. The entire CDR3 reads CSAGTTSGGETQYF.

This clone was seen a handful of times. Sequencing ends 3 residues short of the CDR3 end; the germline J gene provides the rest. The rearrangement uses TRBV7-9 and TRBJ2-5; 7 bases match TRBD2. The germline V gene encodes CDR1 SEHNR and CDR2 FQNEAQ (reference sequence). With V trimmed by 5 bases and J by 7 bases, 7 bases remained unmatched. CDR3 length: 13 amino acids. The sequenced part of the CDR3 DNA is TGTGCCAGCAGCCTAGGCAGGGAGGGGACC. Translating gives CASSLGREGT. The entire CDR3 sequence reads CASSLGREGTQYF.

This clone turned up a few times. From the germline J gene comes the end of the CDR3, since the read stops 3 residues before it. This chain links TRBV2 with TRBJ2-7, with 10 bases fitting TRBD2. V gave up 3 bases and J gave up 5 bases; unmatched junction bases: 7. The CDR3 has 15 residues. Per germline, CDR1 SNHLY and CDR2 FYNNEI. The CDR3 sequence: CASSDSSGGNDEQYF. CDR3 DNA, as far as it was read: TGTGCCAGCAGTGATAGTAGCGGGGGGAATGACGAG.

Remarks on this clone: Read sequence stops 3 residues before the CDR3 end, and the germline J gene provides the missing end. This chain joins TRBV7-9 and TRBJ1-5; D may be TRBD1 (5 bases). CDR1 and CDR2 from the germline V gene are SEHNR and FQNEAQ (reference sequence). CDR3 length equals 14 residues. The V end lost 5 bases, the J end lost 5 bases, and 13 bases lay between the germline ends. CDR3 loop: CASSLDRGHQPQHF. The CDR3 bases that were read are TGTGCCAGCAGCCTTGACAGAGGACATCAGCCC. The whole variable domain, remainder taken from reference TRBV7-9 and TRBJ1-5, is DTGVSQNPRHKITKRGQNVTFRCDPISEHNRLYWYRQTLGQGPEFLTYFQNEAQLEKSRLLSDRFSAERPKGSFSTLEIQRTEQGDSAMYLCASSLDRGHQPQHFGDGTRLSIL.

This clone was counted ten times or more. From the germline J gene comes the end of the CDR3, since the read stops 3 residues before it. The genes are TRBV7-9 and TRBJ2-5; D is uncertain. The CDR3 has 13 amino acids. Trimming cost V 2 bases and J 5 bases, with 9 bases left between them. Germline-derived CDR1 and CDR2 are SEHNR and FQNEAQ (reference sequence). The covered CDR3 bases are TGTGCCAGCAGCTTAACCGGGTATGAGACC. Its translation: CASSLTGYET. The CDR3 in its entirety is CASSLTGYETQYF.

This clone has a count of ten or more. The CDR3 loop reads CASSPHRDADTQYF. The covered CDR3 bases are TGTGCCAGCAGCCCACACAGGGATGCAGATACG. The chain has TRBV11-2 and TRBJ2-3; TRBD1 might be the D (6 bases). The read finishes 3 residues shy of the CDR3 end, and the germline J gene is used to complete it. V was clipped by 5 bases and J by 4 bases, with 13 bases between them. CDR1 is SGHAT, CDR2 FQNNGV, per germline. The CDR3 totals 14 residues.

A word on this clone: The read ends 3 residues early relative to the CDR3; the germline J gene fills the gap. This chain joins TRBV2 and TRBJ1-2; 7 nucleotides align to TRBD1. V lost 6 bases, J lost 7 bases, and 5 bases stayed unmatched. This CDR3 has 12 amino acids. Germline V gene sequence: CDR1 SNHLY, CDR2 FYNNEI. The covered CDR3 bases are TGTGCCAGCAGGGACAGGTCCCCTGGC. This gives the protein CASRDRSPG. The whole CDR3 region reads CASRDRSPGYTF.